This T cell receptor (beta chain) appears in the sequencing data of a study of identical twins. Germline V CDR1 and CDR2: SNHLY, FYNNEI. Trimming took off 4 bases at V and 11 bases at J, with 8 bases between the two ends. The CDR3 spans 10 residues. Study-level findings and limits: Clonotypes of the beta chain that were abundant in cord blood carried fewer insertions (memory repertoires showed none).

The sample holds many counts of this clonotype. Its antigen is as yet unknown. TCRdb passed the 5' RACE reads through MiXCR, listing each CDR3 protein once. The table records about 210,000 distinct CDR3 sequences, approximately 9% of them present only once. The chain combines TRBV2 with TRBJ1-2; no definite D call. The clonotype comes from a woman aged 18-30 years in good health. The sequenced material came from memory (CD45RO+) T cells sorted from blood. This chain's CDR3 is CASSVGMYTF. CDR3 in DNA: TGTGCCAGCAGTGTCGGGATGTACACCTTC.